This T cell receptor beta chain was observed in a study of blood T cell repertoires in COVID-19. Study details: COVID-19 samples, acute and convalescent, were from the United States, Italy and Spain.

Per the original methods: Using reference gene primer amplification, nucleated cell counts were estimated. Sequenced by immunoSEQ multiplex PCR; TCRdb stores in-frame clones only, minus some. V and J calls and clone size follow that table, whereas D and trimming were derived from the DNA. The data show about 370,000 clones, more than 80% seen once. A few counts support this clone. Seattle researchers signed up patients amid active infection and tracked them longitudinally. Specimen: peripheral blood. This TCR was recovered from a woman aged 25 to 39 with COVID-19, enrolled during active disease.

Written as DNA, the CDR3 is TGTGCCAGCAGCCCTACTCCTTTCAGCGGGGGGGCCTACGAGCAGTACTTC. It yields the protein CASSPTPFSGGAYEQYF. J is TRBJ2-7 and V is TRBV7-2; 10 nucleotides align to TRBD2. The CDR3 totals 17 residues. Germline V gene sequence: CDR1 SGHTA, CDR2 FQGNSA. V lost 5 bases, J lost 2 bases, and 12 bases stayed unmatched.